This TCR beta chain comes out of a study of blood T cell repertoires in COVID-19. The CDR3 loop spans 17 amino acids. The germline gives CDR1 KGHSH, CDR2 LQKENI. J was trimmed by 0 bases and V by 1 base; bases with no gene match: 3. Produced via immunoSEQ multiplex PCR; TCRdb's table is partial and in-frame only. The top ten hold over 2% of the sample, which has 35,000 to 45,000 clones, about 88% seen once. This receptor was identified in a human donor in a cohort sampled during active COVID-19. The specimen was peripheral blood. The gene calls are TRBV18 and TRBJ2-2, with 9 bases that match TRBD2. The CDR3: CASSPLRGGANTGELFF. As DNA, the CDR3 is TGTGCCAGCTCACCACTTCGCGGGGGGGCGAACACCGGGGAGCTGTTTTTT. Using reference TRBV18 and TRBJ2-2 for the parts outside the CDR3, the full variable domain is NAGVMQNPRHLVRRRGQEARLRCSPMKGHSHVYWYRQLPEEGLKFMVYLQKENIIDESGMPKERFSAEFPKEGPSILRIQQVVRGDSAAYFCASSPLRGGANTGELFFGEGSRLTVL.